This T cell receptor (beta chain) was identified during a study of tumour-infiltrating T cells in Burkitt lymphoma. Profiling relied on immunoSEQ multiplex PCR, and the TCRdb table lists in-frame clones only, not all of them. The repertoire consists of 13,000 to 15,000 clones, with approximately 85% occurring once and the leading ten covering approximately 1.5%. Germline CDR1 is SGHDT and CDR2 is YYEEEE. The CDR3 sequence is 14 residues long. V was pared by 4 bases and J by 0 bases, with 8 bases between. Material: tumor tissue. This clonotype was obtained from a human donor with diffuse large B-cell lymphoma. The rearrangement uses TRBV5-6 and TRBJ1-5; D is undetermined. The CDR3 loop is CASSPYNSNQPQHF. The CDR3 bases are TGTGCCAGCAGCCCATATAATAGCAATCAGCCCCAGCATTTT.